The following is a TCR beta chain sequence with its context. The protocol was immunoSEQ multiplex PCR, while the TCRdb copy is restricted to in-frame clones and leaves out a portion. Of approximately 300,000 clones listed, 92% are singletons. This entry belongs to a study of blood T cell repertoires in COVID-19. Study at large: In each case, the material was cDNA or gDNA derived from T cells, B-cell-depleted T cells, or PBMCs.

Assignment of participants to cohorts was predicated upon participant-reported clinical history. Donors in Cohort 3 counted as recovered after two negative PCRs, clearance, or symptom resolution. Trimming cost V 5 bases and J 0 bases, with 17 bases left between them. Germline CDR1 is SGHVS and CDR2 is FQNEAQ. The CDR3 is 17 residues long. Sequences were obtained from PBMCs or T cells enriched from blood (not recorded which). The clonotype was recovered from a woman aged 25 to 39 who had recovered from COVID-19. The V and J genes are TRBV7-8 and TRBJ1-5, with D perhaps TRBD1 (5 bases). The DNA for the CDR3 is TGTGCCAGCAGCATTAGCAGGGTCGGCTATAGCAATCAGCCCCAGCATTTT. Its protein product is CASSISRVGYSNQPQHF.